This T cell receptor beta chain was sequenced for a study of T cell responses to AZD1222 COVID-19 vaccine. The study, taken as a whole, reports: Regions left unmutated in variants are reportedly the target of nearly half of spike-specific TCRs. Females made up more of the donors, who were largely white British, and clonal diversity may have come out too low.

Clones were sequenced by immunoSEQ multiplex PCR, and TCRdb holds only the in-frame ones, with some missing. Among roughly 130,000 clones listed, just over 85% were seen once. The germline V gene has CDR1 SEHNR and CDR2 FQNEAQ (reference sequence). The J segment lost 2 bases and the V segment lost 4 bases, leaving 6 bases of the junction unmatched. The CDR3 covers 15 residues. Concerning this clone itself: Its antigen is as yet unknown.

The material was peripheral blood, obtained on day 0 of MenACWY control vaccination. V gene TRBV7-9 combines with J gene TRBJ2-3; TRBD1 matches 7 bases. This TCR derives from an adult in good health. CDR3 nucleotide sequence: TGTGCCAGCAGCTCGACAGGGACAGCCACAGATACGCAGTATTTT. It encodes CASSSTGTATDTQYF.